These 12 T cell receptor beta chains were sequenced from one sample in a study of shared clonotypes between healthy human individuals. This table comes from immunoSEQ multiplex PCR, and its TCRdb copy is limited to in-frame clones, with some not included. The sample consists of 2 million to 2.5 million clones, approximately 95% of them appearing once. Sample: naive CD4+ T cells from PBMCs. The subset was: CD45RA+ positively selected. These receptor sequences come from a man aged 18 to 29 in good health. Some clones in this sample may be carry-over from other donors' samples.

The J gene is TRBJ1-2, the V gene TRBV5-1, with 10 bases fitting TRBD1. V lost 5 bases, J lost 5 bases, and 6 bases stayed unmatched. This CDR3 region has 14 residues. CDR1 is SGHRS and CDR2 is YFSETQ in the germline V gene. The CDR3 spells CASRPGTGEYGYTF. The CDR3 nucleotides are TGCGCCAGCAGGCCCGGGACAGGGGAATATGGCTACACCTTC.

V usage is TRBV10-3 and J usage is TRBJ2-7, with 9 bases aligning to TRBD1. Germline assignment: CDR1 ENHRY and CDR2 SYGVKD. With V trimmed by 4 bases and J by 6 bases, 13 bases remained unmatched. The CDR3 is 16 amino acids. The CDR3 bases are TGTGCCATCAGTGTGGGACAGGGCAGGCTGGGGACCGAGCAGTACTTC. As protein: CAISVGQGRLGTEQYF.

The chain carries TRBV7-2 and TRBJ1-5, with a possible D match to TRBD1 (6 bases). Per germline, CDR1 SGHTA and CDR2 FQGNSA. CDR3 length: 13 amino acids. Trimming stripped 7 bases from V and 6 bases from J, with 13 bases between. CDR3 region: CASTGGRGQPQHF. The DNA for the CDR3 is TGTGCCAGCACCGGTGGCAGGGGTCAGCCCCAGCATTTT.

The V and J genes are TRBV25-1 and TRBJ2-7, with TRBD2 matching 10 bases. The CDR3 consists of 13 residues. Germline CDR1 and CDR2: MGHDK and SYGVNS. J was trimmed by 5 bases and V by 6 bases; bases with no gene match: 4. CDR3 sequence: CASRPSGRDEQYF. The CDR3 region has the DNA TGTGCCAGCAGACCAAGCGGGAGGGACGAGCAGTACTTC.

V is TRBV7-2 and J is TRBJ1-4, with TRBD1 as a possible D gene (6 bases). The germline V gene has CDR1 SGHTA and CDR2 FQGNSA. The CDR3 totals 17 residues. V lost 5 bases to trimming and J lost 0 bases, with 16 bases between them. Here the CDR3 reads CASSPRAGDTTNEKLFF. CDR3 DNA: TGTGCCAGCAGCCCGAGGGCAGGGGACACAACTAATGAAAAACTGTTTTTT.

This rearrangement joins TRBV19 to TRBJ2-3; D assignment may be TRBD1 or TRBD2 (5 bases each). Per the germline V gene, CDR1 is LNHDA and CDR2 is SQIVND (reference sequence). Trimming removed 10 bases from V and 4 bases from J, with 6 bases in between. The length of the CDR3 is 10 residues. In DNA, the CDR3 is TGTGCCACGGGGCCAGATACGCAGTATTTT. Translated, it gives CATGPDTQYF.

This sequence joins TRBV27 and TRBJ2-7; 7 nucleotides line up with TRBD2. Germline V CDR1 and CDR2: MNHEY, SMNVEV (reference sequence). The V and J ends lost 6 bases and 7 bases, in that order; junction bases with no gene match: 12. The CDR3 sequence is 14 residues long. The CDR3 reads CASSLREGLGEQYF. For the CDR3, the DNA is TGTGCCAGCAGCCTCAGGGAGGGGTTAGGTGAGCAGTACTTC.

The gene calls are TRBV7-7 and TRBJ2-5; D uncertain. V lost 5 bases, J lost 5 bases, and 21 bases lay in between. Germline V gives CDR1 SSHAT, CDR2 FNYEAQ (reference sequence). This CDR3 region has 16 residues. The CDR3 is CASSRSLGISRETQYF. The CDR3 DNA reads TGTGCCAGCAGCCGAAGCCTAGGTATCTCTCGGGAGACCCAGTACTTC.

The gene calls are TRBV6-5 and TRBJ2-7; D gene unclear. V gave up 0 bases and J gave up 2 bases, with 14 bases separating them. Germline V gene lookup returns CDR1 MNHEY and CDR2 SVGAGI. This CDR3 region has 16 residues. The CDR3 spells CASSYSLSLNTYEQYF. The CDR3 DNA sequence: TGTGCCAGCAGTTACTCGTTAAGCCTCAATACCTACGAGCAGTACTTC.

J is TRBJ2-1 and V is TRBV7-2, with 8 nucleotides matching TRBD1. The CDR3 is 13 residues long. Germline lookup yields CDR1 SGHTA and CDR2 FQGNSA. V gave up 5 bases and J gave up 15 bases; unmatched junction bases: 12. The CDR3 loop reads CASSPDRAERRFF. In DNA, the CDR3 is TGTGCCAGCAGCCCGGACAGGGCCGAGCGTAGGTTCTTC.

This chain joins TRBV13 and TRBJ2-1; D is perhaps TRBD2 (5 bases). Germline lookup yields CDR1 PRHDT and CDR2 FYEKMQ (reference sequence). V was trimmed by 4 bases and J by 9 bases, leaving 10 bases between them. There are 12 residues in the CDR3. CDR3 protein: CASSSTRSEQFF. DNA for the CDR3: TGTGCCAGCAGCTCAACTAGAAGTGAGCAGTTCTTC.

This clone is a singleton in its sample. The chain uses TRBV7-2 and TRBJ1-4; D is ambiguous. This CDR3 is built from 15 residues. The V gene lost 5 bases and the J gene lost 5 bases, with 15 bases spanning the gap. The germline CDR1 and CDR2 sequences are SGHTA and FQGNSA. The CDR3, as DNA: TGTGCCAGCAGCCGCCCCGGGAGCTCCAATGAAAAACTGTTTTTT. Its translation is CASSRPGSSNEKLFF.